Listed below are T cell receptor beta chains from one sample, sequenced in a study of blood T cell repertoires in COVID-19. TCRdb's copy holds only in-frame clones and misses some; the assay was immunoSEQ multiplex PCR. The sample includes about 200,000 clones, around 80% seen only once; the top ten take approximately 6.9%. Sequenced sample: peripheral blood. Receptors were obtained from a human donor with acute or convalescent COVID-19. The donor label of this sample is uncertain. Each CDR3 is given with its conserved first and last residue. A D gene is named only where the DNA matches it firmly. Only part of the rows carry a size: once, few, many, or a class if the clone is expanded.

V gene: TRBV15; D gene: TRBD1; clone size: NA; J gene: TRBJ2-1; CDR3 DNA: TGTGCCACCAGCAGGGACAGGGGGAGCTCCTACAATGAGCAGTTCTTC; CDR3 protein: CATSRDRGSSYNEQFF
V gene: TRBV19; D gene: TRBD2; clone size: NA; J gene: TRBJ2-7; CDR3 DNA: TGTGCCAGTAGTATTCTAGCGGGCGAATCCTACGAGCAGTACTTC; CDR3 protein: CASSILAGESYEQYF
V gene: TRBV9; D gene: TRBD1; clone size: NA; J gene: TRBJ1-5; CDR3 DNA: TGTGCCAGCAGCCCAGACAGGGAAAGCAATCAGCCCCAGCATTTT; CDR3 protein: CASSPDRESNQPQHF
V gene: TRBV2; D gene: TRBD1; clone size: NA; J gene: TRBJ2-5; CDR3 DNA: TGTGCCAGCAGTAGGGGGCACGGGGAGACCCAGTACTTC; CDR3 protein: CASSRGHGETQYF
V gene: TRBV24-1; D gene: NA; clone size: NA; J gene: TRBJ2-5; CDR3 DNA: TGTGCCACCAGTGATCCGACGGGGTGGCAAGAGACCCAGTACTTC; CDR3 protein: CATSDPTGWQETQYF
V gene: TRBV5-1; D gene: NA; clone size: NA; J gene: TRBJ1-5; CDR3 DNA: TGCGCCAGCAGCTTAGTAGGGGGAGCCTCGCATCAGCCCCAGCATTTT; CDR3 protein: CASSLVGGASHQPQHF
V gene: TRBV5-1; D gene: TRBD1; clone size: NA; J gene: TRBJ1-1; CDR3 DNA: TGCGCCAGCAGCCAGACAGGGGGCGCGGGCACTGAAGCTTTCTTT; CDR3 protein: CASSQTGGAGTEAFF
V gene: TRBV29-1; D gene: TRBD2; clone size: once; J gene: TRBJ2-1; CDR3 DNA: TGCAGCGTAAGGACTAGCGGCCCGTCCAATGAGCAGTTCTTC; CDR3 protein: CSVRTSGPSNEQFF
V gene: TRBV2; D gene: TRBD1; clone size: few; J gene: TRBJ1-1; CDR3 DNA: TGTGCCAGCAGTGAATCCAGGGACAGGGGGAACACTGAAGCTTTCTTT; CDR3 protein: CASSESRDRGNTEAFF
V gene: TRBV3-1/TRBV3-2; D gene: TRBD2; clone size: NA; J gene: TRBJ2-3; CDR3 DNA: TGTGCCAGCCGGACTAGCGGGAGCACAGATACGCAGTATTTT; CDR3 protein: CASRTSGSTDTQYF
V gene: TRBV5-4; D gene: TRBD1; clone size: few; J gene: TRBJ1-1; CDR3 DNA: TGTGCCAGCAGCCAGGGGGGACCTTATATGAACACTGAAGCTTTCTTT; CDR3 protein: CASSQGGPYMNTEAFF
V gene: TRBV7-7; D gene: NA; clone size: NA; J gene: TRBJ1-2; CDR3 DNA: TGTGCCAGCAGCGTACACCAGGGAGGTGGCTACACCTTC; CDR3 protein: CASSVHQGGGYTF
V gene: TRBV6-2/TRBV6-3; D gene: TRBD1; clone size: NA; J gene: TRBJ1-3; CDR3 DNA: TGTGCCAGCAGTCGAGAAGAGACAGGGAGGAACACCATATATTTT; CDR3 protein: CASSREETGRNTIYF
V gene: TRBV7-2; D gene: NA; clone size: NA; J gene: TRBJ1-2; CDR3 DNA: TGTGCCAGCAGCCGGACACGGAAGATCACCTTC; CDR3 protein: CASSRTRKITF
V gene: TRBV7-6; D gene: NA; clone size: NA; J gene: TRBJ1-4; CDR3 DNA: TGTGCCAGCAGCTCCGTATATGCCCTAAGGACAGCTCCGAATGAAAAACTGTTTTTT; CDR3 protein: CASSSVYALRTAPNEKLFF
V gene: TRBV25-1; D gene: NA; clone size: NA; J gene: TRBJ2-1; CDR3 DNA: TGTGCCAGCAGTGAAGTGGGCCAGCGGGACAATGAGCAGTTCTTC; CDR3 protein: CASSEVGQRDNEQFF
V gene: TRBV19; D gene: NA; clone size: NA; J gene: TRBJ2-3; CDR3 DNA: TGTGCCAGTAGTATCGCGAGTTTGACAGATACGCAGTATTTT; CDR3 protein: CASSIASLTDTQYF
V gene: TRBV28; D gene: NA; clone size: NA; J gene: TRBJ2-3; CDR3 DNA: TGTGCCAGCAGTCCTCCTGTGCGAGTTCCAGATACGCAGTATTTT; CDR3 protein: CASSPPVRVPDTQYF
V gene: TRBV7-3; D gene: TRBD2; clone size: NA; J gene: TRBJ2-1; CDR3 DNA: TGTGCCAGCAGCCGCAGCGGGAGTACTATGAATGAGCAGTTCTTC; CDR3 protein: CASSRSGSTMNEQFF
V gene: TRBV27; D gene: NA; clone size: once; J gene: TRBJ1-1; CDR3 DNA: TGTGCCAGCAGTCCCCAAATGAACACTGAAGCTTTCTTT; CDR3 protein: CASSPQMNTEAFF
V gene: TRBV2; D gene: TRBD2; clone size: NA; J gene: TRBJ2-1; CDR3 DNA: TGTGCCAGCAGTGGAGGGGGGGCTAGCGGGAATGAGCAGTTCTTC; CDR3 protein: CASSGGGASGNEQFF
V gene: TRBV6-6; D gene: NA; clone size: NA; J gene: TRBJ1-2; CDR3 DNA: TGTGCCAGCAGTTACAGAGGGGGATATGGCTACACCTTC; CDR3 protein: CASSYRGGYGYTF
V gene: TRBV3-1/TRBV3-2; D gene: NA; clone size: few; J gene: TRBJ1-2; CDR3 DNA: TGTGCCAGCAGTTCAGACACCGCTAACTATGGCTACACCTTC; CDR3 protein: CASSSDTANYGYTF
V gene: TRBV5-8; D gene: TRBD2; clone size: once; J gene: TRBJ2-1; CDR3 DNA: TGTGCCAGCAGCTTCACCGGGACTAGCGGCCCCAATGAGCAGTTCTTC; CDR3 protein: CASSFTGTSGPNEQFF